This entry lists 18 T cell receptor beta chains sequenced from one sample in a study of OX40 agonist ivuxolimab in advanced cancers. Using immunoSEQ multiplex PCR, the repertoire was profiled, and TCRdb retains in-frame clones only, with some absent. The sample comprises some 90,000 clones, around 90% of which are singletons, and roughly 0.32% rests with the top ten. Sequences were derived from CD4+ or CD8+ T cells sorted from blood, sampled in a trial of the OX40 agonist ivuxolimab. The receptor set was obtained from an adult with an advanced solid tumor such as melanoma, head and neck, liver or kidney cancer.

In this sample, this clone turned up once. V and J are TRBV7-2 and TRBJ2-7, with 12 bases fitting TRBD2. CDR1 and CDR2 from the germline V gene are SGHTA and FQGNSA. The length of the CDR3 is 15 residues. With V trimmed by 6 bases and J by 3 bases, 6 bases remained unmatched. CDR3 in amino acids: CASSSRTSGDYEQYF. The CDR3 DNA follows: TGTGCCAGCAGTTCTCGGACTAGCGGGGACTACGAGCAGTACTTC. Full variable domain (missing parts from reference TRBV7-2 and TRBJ2-7): GAGVSQSPSNKVTEKGKDVELRCDPISGHTALYWYRQSLGQGLEFLIYFQGNSAPDKSGLPSDRFSAERTGGSVSTLTIQRTQQEDSAVYLCASSSRTSGDYEQYFGPGTRLTVT.

This clone occurred a few times. The V and J genes are TRBV28 and TRBJ2-3; TRBD2 might be the D (6 bases). Trimming pared 6 bases from V and 7 bases from J, leaving 11 bases between. CDR1 and CDR2 from the germline V gene are MDHEN and SYDVKM. The CDR3 contains 12 residues. CDR3 bases: TGTGCCAGCAGCCCAGGGACTTATACGCAGTATTTT. Protein sequence: CASSPGTYTQYF.

This rearrangement joins TRBV9 to TRBJ1-2; weak D call: TRBD1 (5 bases). CDR3 length: 18 amino acids. V lost 0 bases and J 4 bases, leaving 22 bases between the germline ends. Germline assignment: CDR1 SGDLS and CDR2 YYNGEE. CDR3 protein: CASSVVFLGGPEGYGYTF. In DNA, the CDR3 is TGTGCCAGCAGCGTAGTCTTTTTGGGGGGACCTGAGGGCTATGGCTACACCTTC.

The J gene is TRBJ2-3, the V gene TRBV19; perhaps D is TRBD1 or TRBD2 (6 bases each). V was shortened by 4 bases and J by 4 bases, with 18 bases between the two germline ends. Germline V gene sequence: CDR1 LNHDA, CDR2 SQIVND (reference sequence). The CDR3 is made up of 16 amino acids. CDR3 sequence (DNA): TGTGCCAGTAGTACCTACTCGCCGGGGGCGGCAGATACGCAGTATTTT. It specifies CASSTYSPGAADTQYF.

The chain links TRBV6-5 to TRBJ2-5; D is perhaps TRBD1 (6 bases). The length of the CDR3 is 14 residues. Germline CDR1 is MNHEY and CDR2 is SVGAGI. Between the trimmed V and J ends, which lost 6 bases and 5 bases, there was a span of 16 bases. In nucleotides, the CDR3 is TGTGCCAGCAGCCGGAAACAGGGCTATGAGACCCAGTACTTC. Translating gives CASSRKQGYETQYF.

The rearrangement links TRBV28 to TRBJ2-3, with D unclear. The germline V gene encodes CDR1 MDHEN and CDR2 SYDVKM. The CDR3 spans 15 residues. Trimming took 2 bases from V and 1 from J, leaving 10 bases between them. As DNA, the CDR3 is TGTGCCAGCAGTTTAACGGTACGTCGCACAGATACGCAGTATTTT. Its protein product is CASSLTVRRTDTQYF.

The chain joins TRBV6-5 to TRBJ2-3; 8 bases map to TRBD1. This CDR3 region has 15 residues. V trimming: 6 bases; J trimming: 2 bases; junction bases outside the gene matches: 7. The germline gives CDR1 MNHEY, CDR2 SVGAGI. CDR3 sequence (DNA): TGTGCCAGCAGCAAACAGGGGGTCATCACAGATACGCAGTATTTT. Translated: CASSKQGVITDTQYF.

This chain connects TRBV2 to TRBJ2-7; a weak D match, TRBD2 (5 bases). V dropped 6 bases and J dropped 3 bases, with 12 bases sitting between them. The CDR3 spans 13 residues. Per germline, CDR1 SNHLY and CDR2 FYNNEI. The CDR3 spells CASRGEGGYEQYF. The CDR3 region has the DNA TGTGCCAGCAGGGGAGAGGGTGGCTACGAGCAGTACTTC.

The J gene is TRBJ2-5, the V gene TRBV7-2, with a possible D match to TRBD1 (5 bases). Trimming took 4 bases from V and 4 from J, leaving 16 bases between them. In germline, CDR1 is SGHTA, CDR2 FQGNSA. CDR3 length: 15 amino acids. The CDR3 sequence: CASSSSTVRGETQYF. The CDR3 DNA follows: TGTGCCAGCAGCTCCTCGACAGTAAGGGGAGAGACCCAGTACTTC.

The CDR3 DNA is TGTGCCAGCAGTTTCAGCAAGGGGGCGCACACCGGGGAGCTGTTTTTT. It yields the protein CASSFSKGAHTGELFF. The chain joins TRBV28 to TRBJ2-2; 7 bases are a match to TRBD1. This CDR3 is 16 amino acids long. Per germline, CDR1 MDHEN and CDR2 SYDVKM. V was clipped by 3 bases and J by 3 bases; unmatched bases: 7.

The chain combines TRBV2 with TRBJ1-2; the match to TRBD1 covers 9 bases. The V gene end was trimmed by 7 bases and the J gene end by 3 bases; junction bases not matched to a gene: 9. CDR1 SNHLY and CDR2 FYNNEI come from the germline V gene. The CDR3 has 15 residues. In nucleotides, the CDR3 is TGTGCCAGCACCCAGGACAGGGGAAGGTACTATGGCTACACCTTC. Its translation is CASTQDRGRYYGYTF.

CDR3 nucleotide sequence: TGTGCCAGCAGTTTAAACCGACTCTATGGCTACACCTTC. Translation: CASSLNRLYGYTF. The chain carries TRBV28 and TRBJ1-2; D is undetermined. Per the germline V gene, CDR1 is MDHEN and CDR2 is SYDVKM. The CDR3 extends over 13 amino acids. Trimming left V 2 bases short and J 4 bases short, with 8 bases between.

This chain joins TRBV30 and TRBJ2-5, with D possibly matching TRBD1 (5 bases). This CDR3 is 14 amino acids long. Germline values: CDR1 GTSNPN, CDR2 SVGIG (reference sequence). The V end was cut by 1 base, the J end by 5 bases, with 14 bases between. The CDR3 sequence: CAWSDYRQFETQYF. CDR3 bases: TGTGCCTGGAGTGACTACAGGCAGTTCGAGACCCAGTACTTC.

In its sample, this clone was seen once. The chain employs TRBV19 and TRBJ2-5; the D gene is possibly TRBD1 (6 bases). This CDR3 contains 15 residues. Trimming stripped 1 base from V and 4 bases from J, with 13 bases between. The V gene's germline CDR1 is LNHDA and CDR2 SQIVND (reference sequence). CDR3 nucleotides: TGTGCCAGTAGTATAGGGTCCGGACAGACAGAGACCCAGTACTTC. It yields the protein CASSIGSGQTETQYF. Full variable domain (outside the CDR3, taken from reference TRBV19 and TRBJ2-5): DGGITQSPKYLFRKEGQNVTLSCEQNLNHDAMYWYRQDPGQGLRLIYYSQIVNDFQKGDIAEGYSVSREKKESFPLTVTSAQKNPTAFYLCASSIGSGQTETQYFGPGTRLLVL.

The chain joins TRBV6-6 to TRBJ1-5; 8 bases align to TRBD1. The V segment lost 5 bases and the J segment 7 bases; nucleotides outside the gene matches: 7. The V gene's germline CDR1 is MNHNY and CDR2 SVGAGI (reference sequence). The CDR3 is made up of 14 amino acids. As DNA, the CDR3 is TGTGCCAGCAGTAAACAGGGGGGAAGCCAGCCCCAGCATTTT. It encodes CASSKQGGSQPQHF.

The V and J genes are TRBV10-2 and TRBJ2-2, with D possibly matching TRBD1 (6 bases). Trimming took 2 bases from V and 6 from J, leaving 10 bases between them. The CDR3 is 14 amino acids. Germline CDR1 and CDR2: WSHSY and SAAADI. CDR3 protein: CASSEGGRAGELFF. DNA of the CDR3: TGCGCCAGCAGTGAGGGGGGCAGGGCCGGGGAGCTGTTTTTT.

The chain recombines TRBV6-5 with TRBJ2-5; 10 bases match TRBD2. Unmatched junction bases numbered 8, after V lost 5 bases and J lost 5 bases. This CDR3 region has 15 residues. Germline V gene lookup returns CDR1 MNHEY and CDR2 SVGAGI. The CDR3 protein is CASSLSGRAAETQYF. As DNA, the CDR3 is TGTGCCAGCAGTCTCAGCGGGAGGGCCGCGGAGACCCAGTACTTC.

The chain has TRBV28 and TRBJ1-2; no clear D. Trimming removed 6 bases from V and 4 bases from J, with 12 bases in between. CDR3 length equals 13 residues. The germline CDR1 and CDR2 sequences are MDHEN and SYDVKM. The CDR3 loop reads CASSPVQFYGYTF. The CDR3, as DNA: TGTGCCAGCAGCCCCGTACAGTTCTATGGCTACACCTTC.